This T cell receptor beta chain was identified during a study of human T cells and chemical hapten exposure. Study details: Variation in per-sample TCR yields came mainly from small pooled library volume differences.

TCRdb fed the RACE reads into MiXCR, producing one record per CDR3 protein. The table records approximately 100,000 distinct CDR3 sequences, about 11% of them present only once. Germline lookup yields CDR1 MNHEY and CDR2 SVGAGI. CDR3 length: 14 amino acids. The V gene end was trimmed by 4 bases and the J gene end by 5 bases; junction bases not matched to a gene: 5. Study outcomes and limitations: Since the donors had alopecia, their immune response may not be the same as that of healthy people.

This clonotype was detected many times. Antigen specificity is unknown. Indicated time point: patch test 1, 2 weeks after DPC sensitization. Noted treatment: therapeutic diphenylcyclopropenone sensitization with weekly scalp DPC. Venepuncture was done earlier than the placement of each patch test. Total RNA was extracted from unfractionated whole blood. The chain employs TRBV6-5 and TRBJ2-4; 7 bases fit TRBD1. The material was whole blood, obtained in connection with sensitization to the hapten diphenylcyclopropenone (DPC). The sequence was collected from a woman in her 40s with alopecia areata. Some clones in this sample may be carry-over from other donors' samples. CDR3 in DNA: TGTGCCAGCAGTTCGACAGGGTTCCAAAACATTCAGTACTTC. As protein: CASSSTGFQNIQYF.